This T cell receptor beta chain was sequenced in a study of T cell repertoires in cytomegalovirus infection. Study-wide results and limits: The ex vivo response was dominated by HLA-C-restricted CMV-specific TCR beta clonotypes.

This clonotype was counted at least ten times. Its specificity is unknown. Via MiXCR, TCRdb re-called the reads, giving one row per CDR3 protein. The sample consists of 500,000 or so distinct CDR3 sequences, 16% of them appearing once. The germline V and J ends were trimmed by 3 bases and 0 bases, with 5 bases remaining between them. Germline CDR1 is MNHNS and CDR2 is SASEGT. This CDR3 region has 13 residues. The V call is TRBV6-1, the J call TRBJ1-1; D not certain. Input material: CD8+ T cells from PBMCs. This receptor was taken from a human donor in good health (CMV status not recorded). Some clones in this sample may be carry-over from other donors' samples. The CDR3: CASSENLNTEAFF. In DNA form, the CDR3 reads TGTGCCAGCAGTGAGAACCTGAACACTGAAGCTTTCTTT.